This TCR beta chain was retrieved from a study of T cells expressing NK-cell markers. Study-wide context: Sorted T-cell subsets CD3+CD56+NKG2C+, CD3+CD56+NKG2C- and CD3+CD56-NKG2C+ were TCR beta-sequenced. Sequenced donors, eight in total, included seven who were HCMV-seropositive and one who was seronegative. Study observations and caveats: Leadership of the CD3+CD56-NKG2C+ fraction also belonged to these clonotypes in a few donors.

TCR beta libraries carry UMIs added by 5'RACE template switching. TCRdb re-called the 5' RACE reads; one entry per CDR3 protein, DNA not given. Here the sample table reports about 260,000 distinct CDR3 sequences. Worth noting for this clonotype: The antigen remains unidentified.

The CDR3 loop spans 16 amino acids. Per the germline V gene, CDR1 is SGHRS and CDR2 is YFSETQ. The sample consisted of blood T cells: a sorted CD56 or NKG2C T cell subset, CD4+ or CD8+ T cells, or bulk PBMC T cells (not recorded which). The chain carries TRBV5-1 and TRBJ2-2; the D call of TRBD1 rests on TCRdb alone, since no DNA is present to check it. This receptor was taken from a man aged 18-30 years in good health. Here the CDR3 reads CASSPGQGRNTGELFF.